This T cell receptor beta chain stems from a study of regulatory T cells in long-lasting Graves disease. Arm-PCR with iRepertoire HTBI primers amplified the CDR3 regions for these TCR beta libraries. TCRdb itself ran the multiplex PCR reads through MiXCR, one entry per CDR3 protein. Found here are over 500,000 distinct CDR3 sequences, 16% of them singletons; the top ten hold about 18%. For this clonotype: Given a much more abundant clone one base away, this may be a read error.

This sample's time point: newly diagnosed GD, antithyroid drugs for less than 3 months. RNA from PBMCs was the source of the TCR library. This sample was shared with a second study, whose subject was T cells in Graves' hyperthyroidism and ophthalmopathy.

The sequences come from peripheral blood mononuclear cells (PBMCs), collected at new diagnosis, from a patient treated with antithyroid drugs. This clonotype originated in a woman aged 25-40 years with Graves disease.

The CDR3 DNA reads as TGTGCCAGCAGTCGGGGACTAGCGGGAGCCGAGCAGTACTTC. Its protein is CASSRGLAGAEQYF. The chain carries TRBV12-3 or TRBV12-4 and TRBJ2-7; TRBD2 matches 14 bases. This CDR3 has 14 residues. Trimming at V came to 5 bases and at J to 6 bases, leaving 3 bases not matched to a gene.